Listed below are T cell receptor beta chains from one sample, sequenced in a study of human T cells and chemical hapten exposure. TCRdb re-derived calls from the RACE reads in MiXCR, one entry per CDR3 protein. The data hold 300,000 to 450,000 distinct CDR3 sequences, with 4.5% to 6% observed a single time. The starting material was whole blood, obtained in connection with sensitization to the hapten diphenylcyclopropenone (DPC). These TCRs come from a woman aged 45-59 years with alopecia areata. Some clones in this sample may be carry-over from other donors' samples. Both conserved end residues are part of each CDR3. The D gene is left open where the match is weak. Clone size is shown for a subset of rows, as once, few, many or a class of expanded clone.

J gene	D gene	V gene	clone size	CDR3 protein	CDR3 DNA
TRBJ1-5	-	TRBV7-9	many	CASSHDMGSPQHF	TGTGCCAGCAGTCACGACATGGGCTCGCCCCAGCATTTT
TRBJ2-1	-	TRBV27	-	CASSVSAGLGYNEQFF	TGTGCCAGCAGTGTCTCGGCGGGACTGGGATACAATGAGCAGTTCTTC
TRBJ1-1	TRBD1	TRBV6-6	-	CASSSLQGAGNTEAFF	TGTGCCAGCAGTTCTTTACAGGGGGCAGGGAACACTGAAGCTTTCTTT
TRBJ2-3	-	TRBV20-1	-	CSAPPGGTTDTQYF	TGCAGTGCCCCACCGGGCGGTACCACAGATACGCAGTATTTT
TRBJ2-1	-	TRBV6-2/TRBV6-3	-	CASGLGEGQFF	TGTGCCAGCGGCCTGGGAGAGGGGCAGTTCTTC
TRBJ2-2	-	TRBV5-1	-	CASRDAYRNTGELFF	TGCGCCAGCCGCGACGCGTACAGAAACACCGGGGAGCTGTTTTTT
TRBJ2-3	TRBD1	TRBV2	-	CASSKDRGLDTQYF	TGTGCCAGCAGTAAGGACAGGGGGCTGGATACGCAGTATTTT
TRBJ1-6	-	TRBV13	few	CASSLGAGTSNSPLHF	TGTGCCAGCAGCTTAGGAGCGGGGACTAGCAATTCACCCCTCCACTTT
TRBJ2-2	TRBD1	TRBV4-1	many	CASSQVTTGLTGELFF	TGCGCCAGCAGCCAAGTAACGACAGGGCTAACCGGGGAGCTGTTTTTT
TRBJ2-3	-	TRBV29-1	-	CSVEDLGKGLVADTQYF	TGCAGCGTTGAAGATTTGGGGAAGGGTCTGGTGGCAGATACGCAGTATTTT
TRBJ2-3	TRBD2	TRBV12-3/TRBV12-4	-	CASRFSGSGTDTQYF	TGTGCCAGCAGATTTAGCGGGAGTGGCACAGATACGCAGTATTTT